This T cell receptor (beta chain) was documented in a study of blood T cell repertoires in COVID-19. Per the germline V gene, CDR1 is SEHNR and CDR2 is FQNEAQ (reference sequence). The length of the CDR3 is 12 residues. Trimming left V 5 bases short and J 8 bases short, with 10 bases between. This table comes from immunoSEQ multiplex PCR, and its TCRdb copy is limited to in-frame clones, with some not included. Here the sample spans 9,500 to 12,000 clones, roughly 88% being singletons. The sample was peripheral blood. This chain joins TRBV7-9 and TRBJ1-5; D gene uncertain. This TCR was sampled from a human donor in a cohort sampled during active COVID-19. CDR3 protein: CASSLPMEPQHF. CDR3 coding DNA: TGTGCCAGCAGCCTACCAATGGAGCCCCAGCATTTT.